This TCR beta chain was recovered during a study of shared clonotypes between healthy human individuals. The naive CD8 population came from CD45RO-negative cells selected for CCR7, without terminally differentiated effector memory CD45RA+ cells. Donors included only healthy HIV-negative adults lacking recent acute infections or vaccinations. Only Caucasian adults living in Nashville, Tennessee made up the donor group. To note about this clone: Its target is not known.

Whole-study findings and limits: Shared across a handful of donors were about 4.6% of the naive CD4 clonotypes.

Assay execution proceeded at the deep level. TCRdb's copy holds only in-frame clones and misses some; the assay was immunoSEQ multiplex PCR. Of more than 2 million clones listed, around 93% are singletons. The CDR3 loop spans 14 amino acids. Germline V CDR1 and CDR2: SGHTA, FQGNSA. J lost 6 bases, V lost 6 bases, and 5 bases had no gene match. Sequenced sample: naive CD8+ T cells from PBMCs. The sequence was obtained from a young man in good health. Some clones in this sample may be carry-over from other donors' samples. This chain joins TRBV7-2 and TRBJ1-4; TRBD1 matches 9 bases. This chain's CDR3 is CASRGQGRDEKLFF. The CDR3 DNA follows: TGTGCCAGCAGGGGACAGGGACGGGATGAAAAACTGTTTTTT.